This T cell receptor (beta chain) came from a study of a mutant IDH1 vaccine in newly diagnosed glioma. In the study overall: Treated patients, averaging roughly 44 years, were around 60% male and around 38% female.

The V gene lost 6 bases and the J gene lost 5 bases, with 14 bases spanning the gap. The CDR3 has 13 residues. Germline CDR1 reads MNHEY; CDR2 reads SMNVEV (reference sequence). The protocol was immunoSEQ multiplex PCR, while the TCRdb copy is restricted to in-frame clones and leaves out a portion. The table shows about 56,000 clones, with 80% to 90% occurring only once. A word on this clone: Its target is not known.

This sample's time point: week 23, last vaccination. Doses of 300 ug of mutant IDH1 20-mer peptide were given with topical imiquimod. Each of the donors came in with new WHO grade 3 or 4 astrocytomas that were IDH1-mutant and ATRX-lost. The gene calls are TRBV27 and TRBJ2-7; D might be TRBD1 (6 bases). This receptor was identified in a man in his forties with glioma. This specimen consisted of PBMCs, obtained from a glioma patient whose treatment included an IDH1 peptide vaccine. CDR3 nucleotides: TGTGCCAGCAGGCCCCACGCAGGGGACGAGCAGTACTTC. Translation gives CASRPHAGDEQYF.